The rows below give T cell receptor beta chains drawn from one sample of a study of T cells in localized non-small cell lung cancer. Profiling relied on immunoSEQ multiplex PCR, and the TCRdb table lists in-frame clones only, not all of them. The table includes more than 10,000 clones, approximately 88% detected once. The specimen was peripheral blood, collected before any cancer treatment. These receptors originate from an older male donor with stage I squamous cell lung carcinoma. Each CDR3 is given with its conserved first and last residue. A D gene is named only where the DNA matches it firmly.

V,D,J,CDR3
TRBV10-1,-,TRBJ2-3,CASSELDTQYF
TRBV9,-,TRBJ2-7,CASSPSGRRYEQYF
TRBV28,-,TRBJ2-1,CASSFIAGNSYNEQFF
TRBV18,TRBD2,TRBJ2-3,CASSPPGTSGSMQYF
TRBV28,TRBD1,TRBJ2-7,CASSASGTGAFEQYF
TRBV9,-,TRBJ2-5,CASSVAQETQYF
TRBV4-2,TRBD2,TRBJ2-3,CASSQDKLAGEFTDTQYF
TRBV5-1,-,TRBJ2-1,CASSLGVNEQFF
TRBV12-5,-,TRBJ2-3,CASGLETLTDTQYF
TRBV18,-,TRBJ1-2,CASFFSINSFYTF
TRBV5-1,-,TRBJ1-6,CASSPDWDNSPLHF
TRBV6-4,-,TRBJ1-5,CASSPFESNQPQHF
TRBV5-5,-,TRBJ2-7,CASSPPSGSYEQYF
TRBV14,-,TRBJ1-4,CASSQDRWTNEKLFF
TRBV7-9,-,TRBJ1-4,CASSLVGEVLFF
TRBV5-4,TRBD1,TRBJ2-1,CASSLTGVGEQFF
TRBV5-1,TRBD1,TRBJ2-5,CASSSRDRGQETQYF
TRBV5-4,TRBD1,TRBJ1-2,CASSLDRGNYGYTF
TRBV19,-,TRBJ2-5,CASSMQETQYF
TRBV5-1,-,TRBJ2-5,CASRRQTQETQYF
TRBV9,TRBD2,TRBJ2-7,CASSVGLAADSYEQYF
TRBV29-1,TRBD1,TRBJ1-2,CSVVQGASGYTF
TRBV7-3,TRBD2,TRBJ2-3,CASSLRGSSGSNTQYF
TRBV11-2,-,TRBJ2-7,CASSLDGSEQYF
TRBV6-1,TRBD2,TRBJ2-4,CASSEISVGGRRKNIQYF
TRBV5-1,TRBD1,TRBJ1-4,CASSGQGAFGEKLFF
TRBV10-3,TRBD2,TRBJ2-1,CAISASGGSTSEQFF